One sample yielded the 7 T cell receptor beta chains listed below, sequenced in a study of technical replicates of blood from several donors. TCRdb's table, derived via immunoSEQ multiplex PCR, lists solely in-frame clones and lacks some. The sample carries approximately 94,000 clones, 90% to 97% recorded once. Specimen: T cells isolated from PBMCs. These receptors were taken from a human donor in good health.

The chain combines TRBV28 with TRBJ1-2; 10 bases match TRBD1. The V gene end was trimmed by 7 bases and the J gene end by 7 bases; junction bases not matched to a gene: 12. CDR1 is MDHEN, CDR2 SYDVKM, per germline. This CDR3 comprises 15 residues. The CDR3 spells CASISGQGYLVGYTF. The CDR3 DNA reads as TGTGCCAGCATCTCGGGACAGGGGTATCTGGTTGGCTACACCTTC.

The gene calls are TRBV27 and TRBJ2-7; D remains unclear. Trimming cost V 3 bases and J 2 bases, with 11 bases left between them. CDR1 MNHEY and CDR2 SMNVEV come from the germline V gene (reference sequence). CDR3 length: 14 residues. CDR3 amino acids: CASSLNSIPYEQYF. The DNA for the CDR3 is TGTGCCAGCAGTTTGAATTCTATACCCTACGAGCAGTACTTC.

The chain combines TRBV2 with TRBJ1-1; TRBD1 matches at 10 bases. The ends lost 5 bases at V and 0 bases at J; junction bases unmatched: 6. The CDR3 is 16 amino acids. In germline, CDR1 is SNHLY, CDR2 FYNNEI. CDR3 sequence: CASSPPGQGMNTEAFF. DNA of the CDR3: TGTGCCAGCAGTCCCCCGGGACAGGGGATGAACACTGAAGCTTTCTTT.

This rearrangement joins TRBV29-1 to TRBJ2-1; maybe TRBD1 (5 bases). The germline V and J ends were trimmed by 4 bases and 3 bases, with 10 bases remaining between them. Germline V gene lookup returns CDR1 SQVTM and CDR2 ANQGSEA. The CDR3 contains 13 residues. Written as DNA, the CDR3 is TGCAGCGTTGTGGCCAGGGACTACAATGAGCAGTTCTTC. Translation gives CSVVARDYNEQFF.

The rearrangement joins TRBV2 to TRBJ2-3; the match to TRBD2 covers 11 bases. Germline V gives CDR1 SNHLY, CDR2 FYNNEI. The CDR3 totals 16 residues. Unmatched junction bases numbered 11, after V lost 7 bases and J lost 5 bases. CDR3 nucleotides: TGTGCCAGCAACTTACTAGCGGGAGTCGGTAGAGATACGCAGTATTTT. Translating gives CASNLLAGVGRDTQYF.

The chain is built from TRBV5-1 and TRBJ1-4; no clear D. This CDR3 region has 16 residues. From germline, CDR1 is SGHRS and CDR2 YFSETQ. V was pared by 0 bases and J by 4 bases, with 13 bases between. The DNA for the CDR3 is TGCGCCAGCAGCTTGGGACGGGGTCAGATTAATGAAAAACTGTTTTTT. It yields the protein CASSLGRGQINEKLFF. The complete variable domain, with remaining parts taken from reference TRBV5-1 and TRBJ1-4, reads KAGVTQTPRYLIKTRGQQVTLSCSPISGHRSVSWYQQTPGQGLQFLFEYFSETQRNKGNFPGRFSGRQFSNSRSEMNVSTLELGDSALYLCASSLGRGQINEKLFFGSGTQLSVL.

The V and J genes are TRBV19 and TRBJ1-1; possible D gene TRBD1, 6 bases. Germline V gene lookup returns CDR1 LNHDA and CDR2 SQIVND (reference sequence). The germline V and J ends were trimmed by 7 bases and 1 base, with 16 bases remaining between them. The CDR3 is 15 amino acids. The CDR3, as DNA: TGTGCCAGTAAACCCCTTGGACAGAAGAACACTGAAGCTTTCTTT. Its translation is CASKPLGQKNTEAFF.